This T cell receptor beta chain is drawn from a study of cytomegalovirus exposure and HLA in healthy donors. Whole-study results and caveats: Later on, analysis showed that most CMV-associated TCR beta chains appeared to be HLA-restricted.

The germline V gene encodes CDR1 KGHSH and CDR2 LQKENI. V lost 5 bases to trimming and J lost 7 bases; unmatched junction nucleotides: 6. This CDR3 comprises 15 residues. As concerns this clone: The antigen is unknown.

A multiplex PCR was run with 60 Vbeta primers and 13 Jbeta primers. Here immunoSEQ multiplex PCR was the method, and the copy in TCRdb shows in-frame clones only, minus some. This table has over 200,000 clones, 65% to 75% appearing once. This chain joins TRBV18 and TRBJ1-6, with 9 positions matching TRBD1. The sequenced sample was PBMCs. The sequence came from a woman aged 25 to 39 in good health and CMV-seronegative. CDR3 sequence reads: CASSAGTGRNSPLHF. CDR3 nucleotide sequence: TGTGCCAGCTCAGCCGGGACAGGGAGGAATTCACCCCTCCACTTT.